These T cell receptor beta chains were read from a single sample in a study of graft-versus-host responses after intestinal transplantation. TCRdb's copy holds only in-frame clones and misses some; the assay was immunoSEQ multiplex PCR. The table has about 90,000 clones, about 88% seen once. Their antigen targets remain unknown. The specimen comprised unstimulated CD4+ T cells sorted from spleen or lymph node cells, sampled before transplant. These receptors all stem from a human donor who was the organ donor for an intestinal transplant. Both conserved end residues are part of each CDR3. A D gene is named only where the DNA matches it firmly. Size is omitted from some rows. Given values are once, few, many or a class for expanded clones.

v_gene	j_gene	d_gene	abundance	CDR3nt	CDR3aa
TRBV14	TRBJ2-5	TRBD2	.	TGTGCCAGCAGCCAAGGTACTAGCGGGAGTCCTCAAGAGACCCAGTACTTC	CASSQGTSGSPQETQYF
TRBV6-5	TRBJ2-2	TRBD2	.	TGTGCCAGCAGTTACACGGGAGGGGGCGGGGAGCTGTTTTTT	CASSYTGGGGELFF
TRBV27	TRBJ2-1	.	few	TGTGCCAGCAGTCGGAGGGAGTGGGAAAGCTCCTACAATGAGCAGTTCTTC	CASSRREWESSYNEQFF
TRBV7-8	TRBJ1-4	.	.	TGTGCCAGCAGCTCCAGGGTGGTGGGGGAAAAACTGTTTTTT	CASSSRVVGEKLFF
TRBV6-5	TRBJ1-1	.	.	TGTGCCAGCAGCCCGATCGTAGGGGGTGCTTTCTTT	CASSPIVGGAFF
TRBV5-8	TRBJ2-5	.	.	TGTGCCAGCAGCCCCGGCCGGGGGTTGGGGGAGACCCAGTACTTC	CASSPGRGLGETQYF
TRBV13	TRBJ2-1	TRBD2	.	TGTGCCAGCAGCCTAACCTCACCTAGCGGATCTGAGCAGTTCTTC	CASSLTSPSGSEQFF
TRBV18	TRBJ1-3	.	.	TGTGCCAGCTCACCGGGTTTGGACAGCTCTGGAAACACCATATATTTT	CASSPGLDSSGNTIYF
TRBV6-1	TRBJ1-1	.	.	TGTGCCAGCAGTGAATGGGGGGAGAACACTGAAGCTTTCTTT	CASSEWGENTEAFF
TRBV4-3	TRBJ2-6	.	.	TGCGCCAGCAGCCAAGATCCCCGTGGCTCCGGGGCCAACGTCCTGACTTTC	CASSQDPRGSGANVLTF
TRBV5-1	TRBJ2-4	TRBD1	.	TGCGCCAGCAGCTTACAGGGGGCAGACATTCAGTACTTC	CASSLQGADIQYF
TRBV5-1	TRBJ1-2	.	.	TGCGCCAGCAGCTTGGATATGCAGGGGACGGGACGAAGCTATGGCTACACCTTC	CASSLDMQGTGRSYGYTF
TRBV30	TRBJ2-3	.	.	TGTGCCTCGGACTGGTCCACAGATACGCAGTATTTT	CASDWSTDTQYF
TRBV28	TRBJ1-2	.	.	TGTGCCAGCAGTTTATTCTCGAGGGAGATTTATAGGGGCTACACCTTC	CASSLFSREIYRGYTF
TRBV5-1	TRBJ2-1	TRBD2	few	TGCGCCAGCAGCTTGCTCGGACTAGAAGGTTCTGAGCAGTTCTTC	CASSLLGLEGSEQFF
TRBV10-3	TRBJ2-7	TRBD2	.	TGTGCCATCAGTGGGTTAGCGGGAGGGGGGAGCTACGAGCAGTACTTC	CAISGLAGGGSYEQYF
TRBV11-2	TRBJ2-4	.	few	TGTGCCAGCAGCTTATACAGGGCGGACCAAGAGAGGAACATTCAGTACTTC	CASSLYRADQERNIQYF
TRBV28	TRBJ2-7	TRBD2	.	TGTGCCAGCCGCTTGGCGGGAGACACCTACGAGCAGTACTTC	CASRLAGDTYEQYF
TRBV11-2	TRBJ2-2	TRBD2	.	TGTGCCAGCAGCCTGTCGGGGGGAGGAACCGGGGAGCTGTTTTTT	CASSLSGGGTGELFF
TRBV28	TRBJ1-2	.	.	TGTGCCAGCAGAGTCGCAGACAGGAGGTTTGGCTACACCTTC	CASRVADRRFGYTF
TRBV28	TRBJ2-7	TRBD1	.	TGTGCCAGCAGTACCCAGGCGTTGACAGGGCCAATCTACGAGCAGTACTTC	CASSTQALTGPIYEQYF
TRBV18	TRBJ2-7	TRBD1	once	TGTGCCAGCTCACCAACGGGGACAGACCACTACGAGCAGTACTTC	CASSPTGTDHYEQYF
TRBV6-1	TRBJ2-2	.	.	TGTGCCAGCAGTGAAGCACGGGGGGCGGGCACCGGGGAGCTGTTTTTT	CASSEARGAGTGELFF
TRBV29-1	TRBJ2-3	TRBD2	few	TGCAGCGTTGGAGGGACTAGCGGGAGGGCCATGAATACGCAGTATTTT	CSVGGTSGRAMNTQYF
TRBV28	TRBJ2-1	.	.	TGTGCCAGCAGCGAGGAACCATCCATGTCTGAGCAGTTCTTC	CASSEEPSMSEQFF
TRBV25-1	TRBJ1-6	TRBD1	.	TGTGCCAGCCAGACAGGGTTGTATAATTCACCCCTCCACTTT	CASQTGLYNSPLHF
TRBV5-1	TRBJ2-3	.	once	TGCGCCAGCAGCCGGTCCCCCACAGATACGCAGTATTTT	CASSRSPTDTQYF
TRBV29-1	TRBJ1-2	.	.	TGCAGCGTTGCGGGGGAGGATGGCTACACCTTC	CSVAGEDGYTF
TRBV7-2	TRBJ2-1	TRBD2	.	TGTGCCAGCACCTCCCAGGGACTAGTAGTGAATGAGCAGTTCTTC	CASTSQGLVVNEQFF
TRBV9	TRBJ2-3	.	.	TGTGCCAGCAGCTCCGGGACTCCCTTTGGCACAGATACGCAGTATTTT	CASSSGTPFGTDTQYF
TRBV7-2	TRBJ2-2	.	.	TGTGCCAGCAGTTTGGCGGGGAACACCGGGGAGCTGTTTTTT	CASSLAGNTGELFF
TRBV7-2	TRBJ1-2	.	.	TGTGCCAGCAGCCCCTACCGGGTTACTAACTATGGCTACACCTTC	CASSPYRVTNYGYTF
TRBV14	TRBJ1-2	.	.	TGTGCCAGCAGCCACGGGGGGTTCGGCTACACCTTC	CASSHGGFGYTF
TRBV7-8	TRBJ2-3	TRBD1	.	TGTGCCAGCAGCCTAGACAGGGTGGAAGATACGCAGTATTTT	CASSLDRVEDTQYF
TRBV19	TRBJ1-2	TRBD1	.	TGTGCCAGTAGTATAGGTGGGGCGGGACAGCCCTATGGCTACACCTTC	CASSIGGAGQPYGYTF
TRBV2	TRBJ2-7	.	.	TGTGCCAGCAGGCGGAGGGATACCTCCTACGAGCAGTACTTC	CASRRRDTSYEQYF
TRBV11-3	TRBJ2-3	.	once	TGTGCCAGCAGCTTAGATCGCAGTATTCCAGATACGCAGTATTTT	CASSLDRSIPDTQYF
TRBV11-2	TRBJ2-7	TRBD1	.	TGTGCCAGCAGCTCTACAGGGGTGGGCGAGCAGTACTTC	CASSSTGVGEQYF
TRBV6-1	TRBJ2-7	.	few	TGTGCCAGCCCCTCCGGGTACGAGCAGTACTTC	CASPSGYEQYF
TRBV5-4	TRBJ2-2	.	.	TGTGCCAGCAGCCCAGGGCCATCTGGGGAGCTGTTTTTT	CASSPGPSGELFF